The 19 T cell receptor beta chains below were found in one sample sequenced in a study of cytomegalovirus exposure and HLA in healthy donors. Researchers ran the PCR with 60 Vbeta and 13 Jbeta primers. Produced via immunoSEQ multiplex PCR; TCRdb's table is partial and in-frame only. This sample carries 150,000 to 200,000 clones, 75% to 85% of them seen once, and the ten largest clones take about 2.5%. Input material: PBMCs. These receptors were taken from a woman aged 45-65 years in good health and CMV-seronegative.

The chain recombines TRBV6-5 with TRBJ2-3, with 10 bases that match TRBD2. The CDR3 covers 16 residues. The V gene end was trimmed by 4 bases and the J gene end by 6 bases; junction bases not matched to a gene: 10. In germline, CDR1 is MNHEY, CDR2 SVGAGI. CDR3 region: CASSSAASGGGDTQYF. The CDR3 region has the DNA TGTGCCAGCAGTTCGGCGGCTAGCGGGGGAGGGGATACGCAGTATTTT.

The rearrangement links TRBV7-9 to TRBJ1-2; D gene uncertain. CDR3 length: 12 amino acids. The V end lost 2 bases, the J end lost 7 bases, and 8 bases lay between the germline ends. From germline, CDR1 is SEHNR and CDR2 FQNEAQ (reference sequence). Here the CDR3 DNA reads TGTGCCAGCAGCTTAAGTGCCGGTGGCTACACCTTC. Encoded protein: CASSLSAGGYTF.

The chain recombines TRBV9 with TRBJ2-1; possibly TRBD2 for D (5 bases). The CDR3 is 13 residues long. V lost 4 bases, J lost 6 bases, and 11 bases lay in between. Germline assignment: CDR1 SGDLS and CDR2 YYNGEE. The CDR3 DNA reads TGTGCCAGCAGCCTCCGGGGTGGCAATGAGCAGTTCTTC. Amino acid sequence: CASSLRGGNEQFF. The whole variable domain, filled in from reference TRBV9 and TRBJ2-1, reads DSGVTQTPKHLITATGQRVTLRCSPRSGDLSVYWYQQSLDQGLQFLIQYYNGEERAKGNILERFSAQQFPDLHSELNLSSLELGDSALYFCASSLRGGNEQFFGPGTRLTVL.

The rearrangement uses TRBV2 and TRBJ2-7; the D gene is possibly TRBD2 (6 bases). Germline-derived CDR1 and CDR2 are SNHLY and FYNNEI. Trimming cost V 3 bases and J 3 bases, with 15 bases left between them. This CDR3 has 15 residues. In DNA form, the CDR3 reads TGTGCCAGCAGTGAGGGTTTGGCGGGGATCTACGAGCAGTACTTC. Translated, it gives CASSEGLAGIYEQYF.

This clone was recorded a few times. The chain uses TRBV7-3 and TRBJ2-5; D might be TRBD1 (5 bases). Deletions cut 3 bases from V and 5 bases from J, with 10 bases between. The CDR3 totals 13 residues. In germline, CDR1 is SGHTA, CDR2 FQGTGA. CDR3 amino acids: CASSLTDLETQYF. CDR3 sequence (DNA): TGTGCCAGCAGCTTGACAGATCTGGAGACCCAGTACTTC.

The CDR3 sequence: CASSFNNYGYTF. In nucleotides, the CDR3 is TGTGCCAGCAGCTTCAATAACTATGGCTACACCTTC. This chain links TRBV7-9 with TRBJ1-2; D is unclear. Trimming removed 3 bases at V and 1 base at J, with 3 bases between. The CDR3 has 12 amino acids. CDR1 is SEHNR and CDR2 is FQNEAQ in the germline V gene (reference sequence).

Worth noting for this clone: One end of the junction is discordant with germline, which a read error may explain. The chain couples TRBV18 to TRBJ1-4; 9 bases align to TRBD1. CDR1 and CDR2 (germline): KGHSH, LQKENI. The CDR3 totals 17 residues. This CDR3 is CASSSPIGQGLNEKLFF. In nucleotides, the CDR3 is TGTGCCAGCTCATCACCTATCGGACAGGGGCTCAATGAAAAACTGTTTTTT. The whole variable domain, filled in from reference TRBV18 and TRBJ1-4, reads NAGVMQNPRHLVRRRGQEARLRCSPMKGHSHVYWYRQLPEEGLKFMVYLQKENIIDESGMPKERFSAEFPKEGPSILRIQQVVRGDSAAYFCASSSPIGQGLNEKLFFGSGTQLSVL.

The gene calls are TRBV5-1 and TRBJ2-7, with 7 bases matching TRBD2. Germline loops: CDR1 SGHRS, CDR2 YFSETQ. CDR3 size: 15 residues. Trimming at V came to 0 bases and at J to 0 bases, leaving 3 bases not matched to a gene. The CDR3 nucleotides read TGCGCCAGCAGCTTGGTTGGCGGGAGCTCCTACGAGCAGTACTTC. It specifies CASSLVGGSSYEQYF. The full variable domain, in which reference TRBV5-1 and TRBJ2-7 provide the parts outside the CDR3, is KAGVTQTPRYLIKTRGQQVTLSCSPISGHRSVSWYQQTPGQGLQFLFEYFSETQRNKGNFPGRFSGRQFSNSRSEMNVSTLELGDSALYLCASSLVGGSSYEQYFGPGTRLTVT.

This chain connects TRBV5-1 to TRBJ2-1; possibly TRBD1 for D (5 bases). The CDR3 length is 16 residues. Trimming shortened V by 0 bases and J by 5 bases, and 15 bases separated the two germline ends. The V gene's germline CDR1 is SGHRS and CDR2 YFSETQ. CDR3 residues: CASSLGTFRVNNEQFF. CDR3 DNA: TGCGCCAGCAGCTTGGGCACATTCAGGGTAAACAATGAGCAGTTCTTC. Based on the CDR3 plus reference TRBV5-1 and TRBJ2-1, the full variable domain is KAGVTQTPRYLIKTRGQQVTLSCSPISGHRSVSWYQQTPGQGLQFLFEYFSETQRNKGNFPGRFSGRQFSNSRSEMNVSTLELGDSALYLCASSLGTFRVNNEQFFGPGTRLTVL.

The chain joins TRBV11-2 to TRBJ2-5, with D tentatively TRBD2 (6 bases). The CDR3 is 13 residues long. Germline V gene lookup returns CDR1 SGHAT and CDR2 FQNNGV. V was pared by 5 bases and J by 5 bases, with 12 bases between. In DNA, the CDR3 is TGTGCCAGCAGCCAGACTAGTTGGGAGACCCAGTACTTC. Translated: CASSQTSWETQYF.

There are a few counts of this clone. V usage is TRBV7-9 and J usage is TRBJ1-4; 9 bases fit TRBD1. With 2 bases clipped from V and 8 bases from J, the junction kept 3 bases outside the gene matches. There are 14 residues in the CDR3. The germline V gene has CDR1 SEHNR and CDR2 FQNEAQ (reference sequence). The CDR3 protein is CASSLSTGGEKLFF. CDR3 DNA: TGTGCCAGCAGCTTATCGACAGGGGGAGAAAAACTGTTTTTT.

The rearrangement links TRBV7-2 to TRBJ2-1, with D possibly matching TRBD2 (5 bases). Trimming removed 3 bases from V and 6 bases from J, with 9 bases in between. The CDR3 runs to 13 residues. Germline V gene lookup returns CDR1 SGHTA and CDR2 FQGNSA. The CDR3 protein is CASSFLGVNEQFF. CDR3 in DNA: TGTGCCAGCAGCTTCCTCGGGGTCAATGAGCAGTTCTTC.

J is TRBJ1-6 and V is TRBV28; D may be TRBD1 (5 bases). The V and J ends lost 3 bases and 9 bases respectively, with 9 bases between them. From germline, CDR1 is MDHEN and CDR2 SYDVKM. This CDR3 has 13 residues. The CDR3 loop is CASSLLGGSPLHF. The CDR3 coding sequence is TGTGCCAGCAGTTTGCTCGGGGGTTCACCCCTCCACTTT.

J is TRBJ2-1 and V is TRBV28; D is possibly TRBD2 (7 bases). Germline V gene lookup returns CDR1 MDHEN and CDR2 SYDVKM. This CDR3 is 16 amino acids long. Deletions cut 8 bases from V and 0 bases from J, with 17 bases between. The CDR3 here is CASSIGGGGSYNEQFF. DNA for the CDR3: TGTGCCAGCTCAATAGGGGGGGGAGGCTCCTACAATGAGCAGTTCTTC.

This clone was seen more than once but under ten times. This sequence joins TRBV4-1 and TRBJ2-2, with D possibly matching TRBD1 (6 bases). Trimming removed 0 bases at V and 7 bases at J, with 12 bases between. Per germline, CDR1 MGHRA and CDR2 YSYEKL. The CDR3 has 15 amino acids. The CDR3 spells CASSQDLTGIGELFF. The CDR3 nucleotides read TGCGCCAGCAGCCAAGATCTGACAGGCATCGGGGAGCTGTTTTTT.

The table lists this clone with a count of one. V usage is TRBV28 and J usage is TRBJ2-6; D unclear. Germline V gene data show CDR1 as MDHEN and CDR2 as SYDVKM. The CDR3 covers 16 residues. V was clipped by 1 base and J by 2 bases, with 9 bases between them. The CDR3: CASSLLVGAGANVLTF. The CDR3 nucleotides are TGTGCCAGCAGTTTATTAGTGGGCGCTGGGGCCAACGTCCTGACTTTC.

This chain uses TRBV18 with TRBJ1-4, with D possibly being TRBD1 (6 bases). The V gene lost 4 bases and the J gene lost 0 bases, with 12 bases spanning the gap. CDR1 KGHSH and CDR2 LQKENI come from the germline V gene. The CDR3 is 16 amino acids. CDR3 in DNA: TGTGCCAGCTCACTCGACCGGACAGCAACTAATGAAAAACTGTTTTTT. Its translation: CASSLDRTATNEKLFF.

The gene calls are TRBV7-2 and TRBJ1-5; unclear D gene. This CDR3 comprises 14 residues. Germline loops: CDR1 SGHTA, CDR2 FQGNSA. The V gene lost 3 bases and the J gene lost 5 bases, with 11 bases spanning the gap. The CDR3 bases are TGTGCCAGCAGCTTCTCGGGGATTGATCAGCCCCAGCATTTT. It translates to CASSFSGIDQPQHF.

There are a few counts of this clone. The CDR3 DNA reads as TGTGCCAGCAGCATTAGCGGTCATGAGCAGTTCTTC. The encoded protein is CASSISGHEQFF. The J gene is TRBJ2-1, the V gene TRBV13; the D gene is possibly TRBD2 (6 bases). This CDR3 is 12 amino acids long. V lost 5 bases and J lost 8, with 10 bases in between. Germline V CDR1 and CDR2: PRHDT, FYEKMQ (reference sequence).